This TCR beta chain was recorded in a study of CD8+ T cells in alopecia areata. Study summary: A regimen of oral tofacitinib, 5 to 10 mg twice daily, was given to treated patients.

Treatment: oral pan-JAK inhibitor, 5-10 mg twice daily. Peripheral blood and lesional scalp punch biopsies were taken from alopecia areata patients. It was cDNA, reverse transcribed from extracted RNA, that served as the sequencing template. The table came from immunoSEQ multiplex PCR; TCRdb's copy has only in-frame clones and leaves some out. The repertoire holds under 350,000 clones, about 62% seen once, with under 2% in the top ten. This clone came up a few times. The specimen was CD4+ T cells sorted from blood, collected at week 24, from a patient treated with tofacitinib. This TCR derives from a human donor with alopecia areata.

The CDR3, as DNA: TGCGCCAGCAGCGACGGACAGAGCACAGATACGCAGTATTTT. This codes for CASSDGQSTDTQYF. The rearrangement uses TRBV5-1 and TRBJ2-3, with a possible D match to TRBD1 (6 bases). The CDR3 is 14 amino acids. The germline CDR1 and CDR2 sequences are SGHRS and YFSETQ. Deletions cut 4 bases from V and 0 bases from J, with 9 bases between. Variable domain in full (rest from reference TRBV5-1 and TRBJ2-3): KAGVTQTPRYLIKTRGQQVTLSCSPISGHRSVSWYQQTPGQGLQFLFEYFSETQRNKGNFPGRFSGRQFSNSRSEMNVSTLELGDSALYLCASSDGQSTDTQYFGPGTRLTVL.